Shown below are 16 T cell receptor beta chains from a single sample sequenced in a study of graft-versus-host responses after intestinal transplantation. Assay used: immunoSEQ multiplex PCR; TCRdb lists only in-frame clones, some missing. This sample has 20,000 to 25,000 clones, with approximately 93% found just once. The sequencing used PBMCs, collected 156 days after intestinal transplant. These receptor sequences come from a human patient who received an intestinal transplant, so some T cells may come from the graft donor.

This chain joins TRBV28 and TRBJ1-2; weak D call: TRBD1 (5 bases). Germline lookup yields CDR1 MDHEN and CDR2 SYDVKM. This CDR3 is built from 15 residues. The ends were cut back, 5 bases at V and 2 bases at J, with 15 bases in the middle. CDR3 nucleotide sequence: TGTGCCAGCAGTCTGACCCCCCGACAGAACTATGGCTACACCTTC. Its translation is CASSLTPRQNYGYTF.

This clone was counted once. V is TRBV28 and J is TRBJ2-3; TRBD2 matches 8 bases. Germline V gene lookup returns CDR1 MDHEN and CDR2 SYDVKM. Losses at the gene ends were 5 bases for V and 4 bases for J; bases not matched to a gene: 14. The CDR3 extends over 17 amino acids. The chain's CDR3 is CASSPSPSSGWPDTQYF. DNA of the CDR3: TGTGCCAGCAGTCCTTCCCCCTCTAGCGGGTGGCCAGATACGCAGTATTTT. The entire variable domain, with the rest obtained from reference TRBV28 and TRBJ2-3, is as follows: DVKVTQSSRYLVKRTGEKVFLECVQDMDHENMFWYRQDPGLGLRLIYFSYDVKMKEKGDIPEGYSVSREKKERFSLILESASTNQTSMYLCASSPSPSSGWPDTQYFGPGTRLTVL.

This chain uses TRBV6-5 with TRBJ2-1; 8 bases are a match to TRBD2. The germline CDR1 and CDR2 sequences are MNHEY and SVGAGI. Unmatched junction bases numbered 5, after V lost 3 bases and J lost 4 bases. The CDR3 consists of 15 residues. CDR3 amino acids: CASSYQAGVYNEQFF. DNA for the CDR3: TGTGCCAGCAGTTATCAAGCGGGGGTATACAATGAGCAGTTCTTC.

This chain uses TRBV6-1 with TRBJ2-7, with 11 bases aligning to TRBD2. The germline gives CDR1 MNHNS, CDR2 SASEGT. The V gene end was trimmed by 5 bases and the J gene end by 6 bases; junction bases not matched to a gene: 3. The CDR3 covers 13 residues. The CDR3 coding sequence is TGTGCCAGCAGTTTAGCGGGAGGGCTCGAGCAGTACTTC. It encodes CASSLAGGLEQYF.

The count of this clone is one. The CDR3 DNA reads TGTGCCAGTAGTATAACGGACTATAGCACAGATACGCAGTATTTT. Translation: CASSITDYSTDTQYF. This chain joins TRBV19 and TRBJ2-3; TRBD2 might be the D (6 bases). V was shortened by 2 bases and J by 0 bases, with 9 bases between the two germline ends. Germline-derived CDR1 and CDR2 are LNHDA and SQIVND (reference sequence). The CDR3 runs 15 residues.

This rearrangement joins TRBV13 to TRBJ2-3, with D possibly being TRBD1 or TRBD2 (5 bases each). The germline gives CDR1 PRHDT, CDR2 FYEKMQ (reference sequence). Trimming pared 4 bases from V and 2 bases from J, leaving 16 bases between. This CDR3 spans 16 amino acids. CDR3 nucleotides: TGTGCCAGCAGCTCATACCGGGACGGAAACACAGATACGCAGTATTTT. This codes for CASSSYRDGNTDTQYF. Full variable domain (missing parts from reference TRBV13 and TRBJ2-3): AAGVIQSPRHLIKEKRETATLKCYPIPRHDTVYWYQQGPGQDPQFLISFYEKMQSDKGSIPDRFSAQQFSDYHSELNMSSLELGDSALYFCASSSYRDGNTDTQYFGPGTRLTVL.

V gene TRBV6-5 combines with J gene TRBJ2-1; D assignment may be TRBD1 or TRBD2 (5 bases each). The ends were cut back, 2 bases at V and 4 bases at J, with 12 bases in the middle. CDR1 and CDR2 (germline): MNHEY, SVGAGI. The CDR3 has 15 residues. CDR3 protein: CASSYGDGIYNEQFF. The CDR3 DNA reads TGTGCCAGCAGTTACGGGGACGGAATATACAATGAGCAGTTCTTC.

The genes are TRBV18 and TRBJ1-4; 8 bases align to TRBD1. Germline assignment: CDR1 KGHSH and CDR2 LQKENI. Losses at the gene ends were 6 bases for V and 7 bases for J; bases not matched to a gene: 13. This CDR3 is 16 amino acids long. CDR3 region: CASSVRGMDRVEKLFF. The CDR3 DNA is TGTGCCAGCTCGGTCCGAGGTATGGACAGGGTTGAAAAACTGTTTTTT.

The gene calls are TRBV5-6 and TRBJ2-7; perhaps TRBD2 as D (6 bases). The CDR3 contains 15 residues. CDR1 is SGHDT and CDR2 is YYEEEE in the germline V gene. V was cut by 0 bases and J by 5 bases, with 15 bases left in between. The CDR3 protein is CASSLEPGLWNEQYF. DNA for the CDR3: TGTGCCAGCAGCTTGGAACCGGGACTCTGGAACGAGCAGTACTTC.

The rearrangement joins TRBV7-9 to TRBJ1-2; a possible D gene is TRBD1 (6 bases). Trimming shortened V by 1 base and J by 2 bases, and 11 bases separated the two germline ends. CDR1 is SEHNR, CDR2 FQNEAQ, per germline (reference sequence). The CDR3 has 15 residues. The CDR3 bases are TGTGCCAGCAGCTTAGACCAGGGGACCAACTATGGCTACACCTTC. Translating gives CASSLDQGTNYGYTF.

The chain has TRBV9 and TRBJ2-7; 9 bases are shared with TRBD2. This CDR3 contains 15 residues. CDR1 is SGDLS, CDR2 YYNGEE, per germline. V was pared by 3 bases and J by 5 bases, with 9 bases of the junction left unmatched. The CDR3 DNA sequence: TGTGCCAGCAGCGAATATAGCGGGGGAGCGAACGAGCAGTACTTC. It translates to CASSEYSGGANEQYF.

The gene calls are TRBV29-1 and TRBJ1-1; D ambiguous. The CDR3 is made up of 11 amino acids. The V gene lost 4 bases and the J gene lost 2 bases, with 5 bases spanning the gap. The germline gives CDR1 SQVTM, CDR2 ANQGSEA. The CDR3 spells CSVVVNTEAFF. The CDR3 nucleotides are TGCAGCGTTGTGGTAAACACTGAAGCTTTCTTT.

The V gene is TRBV27, the J gene TRBJ2-1; tentatively, D is TRBD1 or TRBD2 (5 bases each). The CDR3 sequence is 15 residues long. With 0 bases removed from V and 2 bases from J, the gap between germline ends came to 8 bases. The germline CDR1 and CDR2 sequences are MNHEY and SMNVEV (reference sequence). CDR3 sequence: CASSLSRGPYNEQFF. Written as DNA, the CDR3 is TGTGCCAGCAGTTTATCTAGGGGACCCTACAATGAGCAGTTCTTC.

This chain links TRBV19 with TRBJ2-7, with unresolved D. The germline V gene has CDR1 LNHDA and CDR2 SQIVND (reference sequence). The CDR3 runs to 15 residues. V was cut by 5 bases and J by 6 bases, with 20 bases left in between. DNA for the CDR3: TGTGCCAGTAGTCCCCGTAGGGTACTGAAAAGCGAGCAGTACTTC. The encoded protein is CASSPRRVLKSEQYF.

This rearrangement joins TRBV19 to TRBJ1-1, with D unclear. This CDR3 comprises 13 residues. Trimming pared 6 bases from V and 7 bases from J, leaving 15 bases between. CDR1 is LNHDA, CDR2 SQIVND, per germline (reference sequence). As DNA, the CDR3 is TGTGCCAGTAGGAGTTCGGGTATGGGTGAAGCTTTCTTT. Translation gives CASRSSGMGEAFF.

The chain uses TRBV9 and TRBJ2-2; 7 bases are a match to TRBD2. The CDR3 runs to 16 residues. CDR1 and CDR2 (germline): SGDLS, YYNGEE. Trimming cost V 4 bases and J 7 bases; bases outside gene matches: 13. The DNA for the CDR3 is TGTGCCAGCAGCTCCAGGCTAGACGGGGGGAGCGGGGAGCTGTTTTTT. The encoded protein is CASSSRLDGGSGELFF.